The 20 T cell receptor beta chains below come from one sample, sequenced in a study of CD8+ T cells in alopecia areata. Sequencing relied on a cDNA template that was reverse transcribed from extracted RNA. Measured with immunoSEQ multiplex PCR; TCRdb has only the in-frame clones, and not every one. The repertoire holds more than 140,000 clones, about 85% seen once, with approximately 13% in the top ten. Treatment indicated: oral pan-JAK inhibitor, 5-10 mg twice daily. The starting material was CD8+ T cells sorted from blood, obtained at week 4, from a patient treated with tofacitinib. The receptors stem from a human donor with alopecia areata.

This sequence joins TRBV25-1 and TRBJ2-1; D ambiguous. The CDR3 sequence is 16 residues long. The V end was cut by 5 bases, the J end by 0 bases, with 14 bases between. The germline gives CDR1 MGHDK, CDR2 SYGVNS. The CDR3 sequence: CASSLLTQSSYNEQFF. The CDR3 DNA reads TGTGCCAGCAGTCTTCTAACCCAGAGCTCCTACAATGAGCAGTTCTTC.

This chain connects TRBV2 to TRBJ2-3; D gene uncertain. Germline V CDR1 and CDR2: SNHLY, FYNNEI. V was trimmed by 10 bases and J by 7 bases, leaving 9 bases between them. The CDR3 has 10 residues. The CDR3 protein is CATLNHTQYF. The CDR3 nucleotides are TGTGCCACCCTTAACCATACGCAGTATTTT.

J is TRBJ2-1 and V is TRBV5-1, with TRBD1 matching over 9 bases. The CDR3 runs to 15 residues. The germline V gene has CDR1 SGHRS and CDR2 YFSETQ. The trim removed 1 base at V and 6 bases at J, leaving 5 bases unmatched. The CDR3: CASSLTGGESNEQFF. CDR3 DNA sequence: TGCGCCAGCAGCTTGACAGGGGGCGAGTCCAATGAGCAGTTCTTC. The full variable domain, in which reference TRBV5-1 and TRBJ2-1 provide the parts outside the CDR3, is KAGVTQTPRYLIKTRGQQVTLSCSPISGHRSVSWYQQTPGQGLQFLFEYFSETQRNKGNFPGRFSGRQFSNSRSEMNVSTLELGDSALYLCASSLTGGESNEQFFGPGTRLTVL.

The rearrangement links TRBV27 to TRBJ2-1; 9 bases are a match to TRBD1. Unmatched junction bases numbered 9, after V lost 5 bases and J lost 7 bases. Germline V CDR1 and CDR2: MNHEY, SMNVEV (reference sequence). The CDR3 length is 15 residues. The CDR3 sequence: CASSSRDRENNEQFF. The CDR3 nucleotides read TGTGCCAGCAGTAGCCGGGACAGGGAAAATAATGAGCAGTTCTTC.

This CDR3 is CASSQDHGYGYTF. The CDR3 region has the DNA TGCGCCAGCAGCCAAGATCACGGCTATGGCTACACCTTC. The V call is TRBV4-1, the J call TRBJ1-2; no clear D. Germline V CDR1 and CDR2: MGHRA, YSYEKL. CDR3 length equals 13 residues. The V end was cut by 0 bases, the J end by 4 bases, with 6 bases between.

This rearrangement joins TRBV7-9 to TRBJ2-1, with D uncertain. This CDR3 is built from 15 residues. Germline CDR1 is SEHNR and CDR2 is FQNEAQ (reference sequence). Trimming took off 3 bases at V and 5 bases at J, with 14 bases between the two ends. The CDR3 DNA sequence: TGTGCCAGCAGCTTCGGCCCTGGGTCCCACAATGAGCAGTTCTTC. This sequence encodes CASSFGPGSHNEQFF.

This chain links TRBV29-1 with TRBJ2-1; 10 bases fit TRBD2. CDR1 is SQVTM, CDR2 ANQGSEA, per germline. V shed 7 bases, J shed 2 bases, and the junction held 2 bases outside the gene matches. The CDR3 length is 13 residues. CDR3 nucleotides: TGCAGCGCTGGGACTAGCGCCTACAATGAGCAGTTCTTC. Its protein is CSAGTSAYNEQFF.

The chain employs TRBV4-1 and TRBJ1-5; the match to TRBD1 covers 7 bases. J gave up 4 bases and V 3 bases, and 12 bases lay outside the gene matches. The CDR3 has 17 amino acids. The germline V gene encodes CDR1 MGHRA and CDR2 YSYEKL. CDR3 region: CASSQNTGVGYNQPQHF. CDR3 nucleotides: TGCGCCAGCAGCCAGAATACAGGGGTAGGGTATAATCAGCCCCAGCATTTT.

The chain is built from TRBV4-1 and TRBJ2-1; 7 bases map to TRBD2. J lost 12 bases, V lost 1 base, and 6 bases had no gene match. The germline V gene has CDR1 MGHRA and CDR2 YSYEKL. The CDR3 is made up of 13 amino acids. In DNA form, the CDR3 reads TGCGCCAGCAGCCAAGTACCGGGAGGCAGGCAGTTCTTC. This translates into CASSQVPGGRQFF.

This rearrangement joins TRBV4-1 to TRBJ2-7; D is possibly TRBD2 (5 bases). Trimming shortened V by 2 bases and J by 5 bases, and 13 bases separated the two germline ends. The germline V gene has CDR1 MGHRA and CDR2 YSYEKL. The CDR3 sequence is 14 residues long. CDR3 residues: CASSQKSGGDEQYF. As DNA, the CDR3 is TGCGCCAGCAGCCAAAAAAGCGGAGGCGACGAGCAGTACTTC.

The chain recombines TRBV5-4 with TRBJ1-1; perhaps TRBD1 as D (5 bases). V was shortened by 6 bases and J by 1 base, with 7 bases between the two germline ends. This CDR3 contains 12 residues. Looked up from germline, CDR1 is SGHNT and CDR2 is YYREEE (reference sequence). CDR3 nucleotides: TGTGCCAGCATCAGGGAGAACACTGAAGCTTTCTTT. This sequence encodes CASIRENTEAFF. The full variable domain, rest sourced from reference TRBV5-4 and TRBJ1-1, is ETGVTQSPTHLIKTRGQQVTLRCSSQSGHNTVSWYQQALGQGPQFIFQYYREEENGRGNFPPRFSGLQFPNYSSELNVNALELDDSALYLCASIRENTEAFFGQGTRLTVV.

The chain combines TRBV7-6 with TRBJ2-1; D gene unclear. The CDR3 extends over 12 amino acids. Germline V gene lookup returns CDR1 SGHVS and CDR2 FNYEAQ. V shed 5 bases and J shed 8 bases, with 10 bases lying between them. DNA for the CDR3: TGTGCCAGCAGCACCCCAAGCGATGAGCAGTTCTTC. It specifies CASSTPSDEQFF.

This rearrangement joins TRBV29-1 to TRBJ2-2; 9 bases align to TRBD2. This CDR3 is built from 17 residues. V was clipped by 3 bases and J by 3 bases; unmatched bases: 11. From germline, CDR1 is SQVTM and CDR2 ANQGSEA. The CDR3 here is CSVEPLASGEYTGELFF. The DNA for the CDR3 is TGCAGCGTTGAGCCCCTGGCTAGCGGGGAGTACACCGGGGAGCTGTTTTTT.

As regards this clone: It is likely a read error, because the conserved phenylalanine at the end of the CDR3 is missing. V is TRBV25-1 and J is TRBJ2-6; D is unresolved. Germline loops: CDR1 MGHDK, CDR2 SYGVNS. The CDR3 spans 10 residues. This chain's CDR3 is CASGANVLTL. CDR3 sequence (DNA): TGTGCATCTGGGGCCAACGTCCTGACTCTC.

The chain carries TRBV19 and TRBJ1-1; D not certain. The CDR3 is made up of 14 amino acids. Trimming cost V 8 bases and J 1 base, with 14 bases left between them. Germline V lookup: CDR1 LNHDA, CDR2 SQIVND (reference sequence). The DNA for the CDR3 is TGTGCCAGTTTCTCAACGATCAAGAACACTGAAGCTTTCTTT. Protein sequence: CASFSTIKNTEAFF. The full variable domain, in which reference TRBV19 and TRBJ1-1 provide the parts outside the CDR3, is DGGITQSPKYLFRKEGQNVTLSCEQNLNHDAMYWYRQDPGQGLRLIYYSQIVNDFQKGDIAEGYSVSREKKESFPLTVTSAQKNPTAFYLCASFSTIKNTEAFFGQGTRLTVV.

This rearrangement joins TRBV6-5 to TRBJ2-3; D remains unclear. Trimming removed 0 bases from V and 3 bases from J, with 7 bases in between. The CDR3 sequence is 14 residues long. The germline V gene has CDR1 MNHEY and CDR2 SVGAGI. Here the CDR3 reads CASSYSWATDTQYF. For the CDR3, the DNA is TGTGCCAGCAGTTACTCATGGGCGACAGATACGCAGTATTTT.

The chain uses TRBV27 and TRBJ2-1; D is unresolved. The CDR3 loop spans 13 amino acids. The germline CDR1 and CDR2 sequences are MNHEY and SMNVEV (reference sequence). Trimming took off 3 bases at V and 10 bases at J, with 13 bases between the two ends. The chain's CDR3 is CASSLSFQAEQFF. CDR3 coding DNA: TGTGCCAGCAGTTTGTCCTTTCAAGCGGAGCAGTTCTTC.

This chain joins TRBV29-1 and TRBJ2-7, with 9 nucleotides matching TRBD1. V lost 7 bases to trimming and J lost 5 bases; unmatched junction nucleotides: 15. The CDR3 spans 15 residues. The V gene's germline CDR1 is SQVTM and CDR2 ANQGSEA. CDR3 sequence: CSAATDRGGLDEQYF. The CDR3 bases are TGCAGCGCCGCCACGGACAGGGGCGGATTGGACGAGCAGTACTTC.

The gene calls are TRBV27 and TRBJ1-2; D remains ambiguous. The CDR3 loop spans 13 amino acids. Looked up from germline, CDR1 is MNHEY and CDR2 is SMNVEV (reference sequence). V shed 6 bases and J shed 0 bases, with 8 bases lying between them. CDR3 region: CASRPGPNYGYTF. In DNA form, the CDR3 reads TGTGCCAGCAGACCGGGTCCTAACTATGGCTACACCTTC.

This sequence joins TRBV27 and TRBJ2-7, with 7 nucleotides matching TRBD2. CDR1 and CDR2 from the germline V gene are MNHEY and SMNVEV (reference sequence). CDR3 length equals 13 residues. V was pared by 4 bases and J by 5 bases, with 5 bases of the junction left unmatched. The CDR3 here is CASSSVGGNEQYF. CDR3 DNA: TGTGCCAGCAGTTCCGTGGGGGGGAACGAGCAGTACTTC.